These 13 T cell receptor beta chains share one sample of origin, sequenced in a study of T cells in Graves' hyperthyroidism and ophthalmopathy. The source material, RNA transcripts, was used to amplify TCR beta CDR3 regions. RT-PCR in the first round (using the HTBI primer set) targeted the TCR CDR3. Each CDR3 protein gets one entry after TCRdb re-called the multiplex PCR reads with MiXCR. The table records 340,000 or so distinct CDR3 sequences, roughly 18% of them present only once. Sequencing input: blood. The receptors were sampled from a woman aged 50 to 65 with Graves' hyperthyroidism.

The CDR3, as DNA: TGTGCCAGCAGCCTCCGGACAGGAGACACCGGGGAGCTGTTTTTT. Residues: CASSLRTGDTGELFF. V usage is TRBV5-6 and J usage is TRBJ2-2; 7 bases map to TRBD1. With 4 bases clipped from V and 3 bases from J, the junction kept 6 bases outside the gene matches. Germline values: CDR1 SGHDT, CDR2 YYEEEE. This CDR3 is built from 15 residues.

This clonotype was seen more than once but under ten times. Lacking the conserved final phenylalanine or tryptophan, this CDR3 likely reflects a read error. For the CDR3, the DNA is TGTGCCAGCAGTTTTTACATTGGCAATTCCTACGAGCAGTACCTC. Protein sequence: CASSFYIGNSYEQYL. The chain links TRBV28 to TRBJ2-7; D unresolved. Germline V gene data show CDR1 as MDHEN and CDR2 as SYDVKM. The V end lost 3 bases, the J end lost 1 base, and 13 bases lay between the germline ends. The CDR3 covers 15 residues.

This clonotype appeared a few times. The chain recombines TRBV18 with TRBJ2-7; D not resolved. This CDR3 is 12 amino acids long. The germline V gene encodes CDR1 KGHSH and CDR2 LQKENI. V was shortened by 2 bases and J by 5 bases, with 7 bases between the two germline ends. This chain's CDR3 is CASSPNADEQYV. CDR3 DNA: TGTGCCAGCTCACCAAACGCGGACGAGCAGTACGTC.

Ten or more counts support this clonotype. This rearrangement joins TRBV20-1 to TRBJ2-5; weak D call: TRBD1 (6 bases). Looked up from germline, CDR1 is DFQATT and CDR2 is SNEGSKA (reference sequence). The CDR3 sequence is 14 residues long. V gave up 1 base and J gave up 0 bases, with 9 bases separating them. CDR3 residues: CSARVQGYQETQYF. The CDR3 DNA is TGCAGTGCTAGAGTACAGGGCTACCAAGAGACCCAGTACTTC.

This rearrangement joins TRBV10-3 to TRBJ1-4, with a tentative D call TRBD1 (5 bases). V lost 0 bases to trimming and J lost 7 bases, with 6 bases between them. The germline gives CDR1 ENHRY, CDR2 SYGVKD. This CDR3 is built from 13 residues. In DNA form, the CDR3 reads TGTGCCATCAGTGAGTCGGGGGTTGAAAAACTGTTTTTT. Its protein is CAISESGVEKLFF.

This clonotype was seen ten or more times. The chain is built from TRBV12-3 or TRBV12-4 and TRBJ1-4, with no clear D. Trimming stripped 3 bases from V and 7 bases from J, with 12 bases between. The CDR3 runs 14 residues. The CDR3: CASSFYQEGEKLFF. The CDR3 nucleotides read TGTGCCAGCAGTTTTTACCAGGAGGGTGAAAAACTGTTTTTT.

This clonotype appeared many times. The rearrangement uses TRBV20-1 and TRBJ2-7, with 7 bases fitting TRBD1. Germline loops: CDR1 DFQATT, CDR2 SNEGSKA (reference sequence). The CDR3 spans 14 residues. J was trimmed by 7 bases and V by 6 bases; bases with no gene match: 15. Here the CDR3 reads CSAMIDREIGEQYF. The CDR3 nucleotides read TGCAGTGCGATGATCGACAGGGAGATAGGAGAGCAGTACTTC.

In this sample, this clonotype turned up many times. V usage is TRBV27 and J usage is TRBJ2-7, with D unclear. There are 13 residues in the CDR3. The V end lost 3 bases, the J end lost 5 bases, and 11 bases lay between the germline ends. Germline-derived CDR1 and CDR2 are MNHEY and SMNVEV (reference sequence). CDR3 bases: TGTGCCAGCAGTTTCTCGGGTTCCGACGAGCAGTACTTC. Protein product: CASSFSGSDEQYF.

This clonotype was detected only a few times. V gene TRBV18 combines with J gene TRBJ1-4, with a tentative D call TRBD1 (6 bases). V lost 0 bases and J 8 bases, leaving 10 bases between the germline ends. Germline CDR1 is KGHSH and CDR2 is LQKENI. This CDR3 is 14 amino acids long. Here the CDR3 DNA reads TGTGCCAGCTCACCACCAGACAGGACGGAAAAACTGTTTTTT. Translating it yields CASSPPDRTEKLFF.

This chain joins TRBV14 and TRBJ1-2, with D tentatively TRBD1 (6 bases). Trimming took off 4 bases at V and 7 bases at J, with 13 bases between the two ends. CDR1 is SGHDN and CDR2 is FVKESK in the germline V gene. The CDR3 has 13 amino acids. CDR3 bases: TGTGCCAGCAGCCGCCCTAAGGGGGGTGGCTACACCTTC. As protein: CASSRPKGGGYTF.

This clonotype was picked up many times. CDR3 region: CASSPAEGRAETQYF. CDR3 sequence (DNA): TGTGCCAGCTCACCAGCAGAGGGACGGGCAGAGACCCAGTACTTC. The rearrangement uses TRBV18 and TRBJ2-5; D may match TRBD1 or TRBD2 (5 bases each). CDR1 is KGHSH, CDR2 LQKENI, per germline. Trimming removed 2 bases from V and 4 bases from J, with 14 bases in between. This CDR3 spans 15 amino acids.

This clonotype has only a few counts. The V and J genes are TRBV7-9 and TRBJ2-1, with 7 bases matching TRBD1. This CDR3 is built from 14 residues. Unmatched junction bases numbered 6, after V lost 5 bases and J lost 5 bases. CDR1 SEHNR and CDR2 FQNEAQ come from the germline V gene (reference sequence). Here the CDR3 reads CASSRDRVDNEQFF. CDR3 nucleotide sequence: TGTGCCAGCAGCAGAGACAGGGTCGACAATGAGCAGTTCTTC.

Only a few counts were recorded for this clonotype. The rearrangement joins TRBV12-3 or TRBV12-4 to TRBJ1-2; 7 bases are shared with TRBD1. The length of the CDR3 is 13 residues. With 10 bases clipped from V and 6 bases from J, the junction kept 11 bases outside the gene matches. CDR3 sequence reads: CATKTGRLNGYTF. The CDR3 DNA is TGTGCCACCAAGACAGGGAGGCTCAATGGCTACACCTTC.